The entry below describes one TCR beta chain. Antigen unknown. The data were obtained in a study of shared clonotypes between healthy human individuals. Findings and caveats of the study: Clonotypes which were not shared had lower generation probabilities than clonotypes that all four donors shared. Around 5.3% of naive CD4 clonotypes were shared across several donors.

Sequenced by immunoSEQ multiplex PCR; TCRdb stores in-frame clones only, minus some. Of a few million clones listed, approximately 95% are singletons. Germline assignment: CDR1 SGHAT and CDR2 FQNNGV. This CDR3 has 15 residues. The trim removed 4 bases at V and 7 bases at J, leaving 7 bases unmatched. The sample consisted of naive CD4+ T cells from PBMCs. Regarding subset: CD45RA+ positively selected. The chain is built from TRBV11-2 and TRBJ2-1; 10 positions agree with TRBD2. The clonotype was recovered from a man aged 18-30 years in good health. Some clones in this sample may be carry-over from other donors' samples. The CDR3 sequence: CASSSTSGNWNEQFF. In DNA form, the CDR3 reads TGTGCCAGCAGCTCAACTAGCGGGAACTGGAATGAGCAGTTCTTC.